What follows are 21 T cell receptor beta chains derived from one specimen sequenced in a study of cytomegalovirus exposure and HLA in healthy donors. The PCR had 60 Vbeta and 13 Jbeta primers. This table comes from immunoSEQ multiplex PCR, and its TCRdb copy is limited to in-frame clones, with some not included. This table has roughly 100,000 clones, about four fifths appearing once. Sequencing was done on a sample of PBMCs. The source of these receptors is a man in his thirties or forties in good health and CMV-seronegative.

V gene TRBV6-4 combines with J gene TRBJ2-3, with D maybe TRBD2 (7 bases). V was trimmed by 2 bases and J by 2 bases, leaving 11 bases between them. CDR1 MRHNA and CDR2 SNTAGT come from the germline V gene. This CDR3 spans 15 amino acids. CDR3 nucleotides: TGTGCCAGCAGTGACGGGGCGGGGGCCACAGATACGCAGTATTTT. It translates to CASSDGAGATDTQYF.

The chain employs TRBV5-1 and TRBJ2-1, with 9 bases aligning to TRBD2. With 0 bases clipped from V and 1 base from J, the junction kept 8 bases outside the gene matches. Germline V gene lookup returns CDR1 SGHRS and CDR2 YFSETQ. The CDR3 contains 18 residues. CDR3 nucleotide sequence: TGCGCCAGCAGCTTGGCCGGTAGCGGGAGAACTTCCTACAATGAGCAGTTCTTC. Its protein is CASSLAGSGRTSYNEQFF.

This clone has a handful of counts. The chain carries TRBV28 and TRBJ1-1, with 7 bases that match TRBD1. CDR1 is MDHEN and CDR2 is SYDVKM in the germline V gene. The ends lost 5 bases at V and 6 bases at J; junction bases unmatched: 6. The CDR3 has 13 amino acids. Here the CDR3 DNA reads TGTGCCAGCAGTGCGGGACAGTTAGCTGAAGCTTTCTTT. Translated, it gives CASSAGQLAEAFF.

The CDR3 DNA is TGCGCCAGCAGCGCTAGCGGGTTAAGCTCCTACGAGCAGTACTTC. This sequence encodes CASSASGLSSYEQYF. The J gene is TRBJ2-7, the V gene TRBV5-1; 8 bases agree with TRBD2. The CDR3 spans 15 residues. Unmatched junction bases numbered 6, after V lost 4 bases and J lost 0 bases. From germline, CDR1 is SGHRS and CDR2 YFSETQ.

The V and J genes are TRBV27 and TRBJ2-7, with D maybe TRBD1 (6 bases). This CDR3 spans 15 amino acids. The V end lost 5 bases, the J end lost 7 bases, and 21 bases lay between the germline ends. Per the germline V gene, CDR1 is MNHEY and CDR2 is SMNVEV (reference sequence). The CDR3 DNA is TGTGCCAGCAGTCCCGGCATGAACAGGGTTTGGGAGCAGTACTTC. Its translation is CASSPGMNRVWEQYF.

The CDR3 sequence is CASSPPAGEVYEQYF. Here the CDR3 DNA reads TGTGCCAGCAGCCCGCCAGCGGGAGAGGTTTACGAGCAGTACTTC. This chain joins TRBV7-6 and TRBJ2-7; 8 bases match TRBD2. Germline-derived CDR1 and CDR2 are SGHVS and FNYEAQ. This CDR3 region has 15 residues. Trimming took 5 bases from V and 4 from J; bases not matched to a gene: 10.

The sample holds a few counts of this clone. The chain carries TRBV7-2 and TRBJ2-3; D uncertain. CDR1 and CDR2 from the germline V gene are SGHTA and FQGNSA. This CDR3 has 13 amino acids. V was cut by 5 bases and J by 1 base, with 7 bases left in between. This CDR3 reads CASSLYGTDTQYF. The CDR3 DNA reads TGTGCCAGCAGCCTATATGGCACAGATACGCAGTATTTT.

The chain has TRBV25-1 and TRBJ1-1; 7 bases are shared with TRBD1. V was pared by 5 bases and J by 3 bases, with 12 bases of the junction left unmatched. Germline V gene data show CDR1 as MGHDK and CDR2 as SYGVNS. The CDR3 runs 16 residues. The CDR3 sequence: CASSKAGTVSDTEAFF. Written as DNA, the CDR3 is TGTGCCAGCAGTAAAGCCGGGACAGTGTCGGACACTGAAGCTTTCTTT.

This chain joins TRBV19 and TRBJ1-5, with 7 nucleotides matching TRBD1. V lost 8 bases and J lost 2; bases outside the gene matches: 15. Germline-derived CDR1 and CDR2 are LNHDA and SQIVND (reference sequence). CDR3 size: 17 residues. In nucleotides, the CDR3 is TGTGCCAGTCTTTTGAAACAGGGGAGTAGGGGCAATCAGCCCCAGCATTTT. Translated: CASLLKQGSRGNQPQHF.

The chain combines TRBV4-2 with TRBJ2-3; no definite D call. V was pared by 6 bases and J by 2 bases, with 15 bases between. The CDR3 is 15 residues long. Germline CDR1 reads LGHNA; CDR2 reads YNFKEQ. CDR3 sequence (DNA): TGTGCCAGCAGGTTTGGGCAGGAAGACACAGATACGCAGTATTTT. This gives the protein CASRFGQEDTDTQYF.

The chain couples TRBV4-2 to TRBJ1-2; D unclear. V was shortened by 4 bases and J by 2 bases, with 8 bases between the two germline ends. Germline V gene data show CDR1 as LGHNA and CDR2 as YNFKEQ. This CDR3 is built from 13 residues. CDR3 region: CASSLEVNYGYTF. CDR3 coding DNA: TGTGCCAGCAGCCTTGAGGTAAACTATGGCTACACCTTC.

The rearrangement joins TRBV6-5 to TRBJ2-1, with D unclear. Germline-derived CDR1 and CDR2 are MNHEY and SVGAGI. The CDR3 runs to 13 residues. Trimming shortened V by 5 bases and J by 7 bases, and 12 bases separated the two germline ends. This CDR3 is CASSRGSINEQFF. Written as DNA, the CDR3 is TGTGCCAGCAGTCGCGGTAGTATAAATGAGCAGTTCTTC.

This clone has just one count. The chain has TRBV7-2 and TRBJ2-1; the match to TRBD2 covers 8 bases. J was trimmed by 9 bases and V by 3 bases; bases with no gene match: 7. The CDR3 has 14 residues. From germline, CDR1 is SGHTA and CDR2 FQGNSA. The CDR3 DNA sequence: TGTGCCAGCAGCTTCAAGCGGGAGAGCGGTGAGCAGTTCTTC. This gives the protein CASSFKRESGEQFF. Combining the CDR3 with reference TRBV7-2 and TRBJ2-1 gives the whole variable domain GAGVSQSPSNKVTEKGKDVELRCDPISGHTALYWYRQSLGQGLEFLIYFQGNSAPDKSGLPSDRFSAERTGGSVSTLTIQRTQQEDSAVYLCASSFKRESGEQFFGPGTRLTVL.

The J gene is TRBJ1-4, the V gene TRBV27, with TRBD1 as a possible D gene (5 bases). V shed 8 bases and J shed 3 bases, with 16 bases lying between them. CDR3 length: 15 residues. Per the germline V gene, CDR1 is MNHEY and CDR2 is SMNVEV (reference sequence). This chain's CDR3 is CASSLGYRSNEKLFF. CDR3 nucleotide sequence: TGTGCCAGCTCCCTTGGGTACAGGTCTAATGAAAAACTGTTTTTT.

V gene TRBV4-3 combines with J gene TRBJ2-1, with 15 bases matching TRBD2. The CDR3 runs 19 residues. Per the germline V gene, CDR1 is LGHNA and CDR2 is YSLEER. J gave up 13 bases and V 1 base, and 17 bases lay outside the gene matches. CDR3 nucleotide sequence: TGCGCCAGCAGCCAAGGTATCGGGACTAGCGGGGGGCCAGTTCGACCCCAGTTCTTC. Protein product: CASSQGIGTSGGPVRPQFF.

V and J are TRBV9 and TRBJ2-6; D may be TRBD1 (5 bases). V lost 5 bases to trimming and J lost 3 bases, with 12 bases between them. The CDR3 sequence is 15 residues long. The V gene's germline CDR1 is SGDLS and CDR2 YYNGEE. CDR3 coding DNA: TGTGCCAGCAGGGACCAGGGAAGTGGGGCCAACGTCCTGACTTTC. Translating gives CASRDQGSGANVLTF.

The chain couples TRBV4-1 to TRBJ2-7; D call uncertain. Trimming took off 1 base at V and 2 bases at J, with 12 bases between the two ends. The CDR3 is 15 residues long. From germline, CDR1 is MGHRA and CDR2 YSYEKL. The CDR3 DNA follows: TGCGCCAGCAGCCAAGTGCAACAGCCCACCTACGAGCAGTACTTC. Translated, it gives CASSQVQQPTYEQYF.

V usage is TRBV13 and J usage is TRBJ2-1, with 10 bases lining up with TRBD2. Germline V lookup: CDR1 PRHDT, CDR2 FYEKMQ (reference sequence). The CDR3 is 18 residues long. The V gene end was trimmed by 2 bases and the J gene end by 5 bases; junction bases not matched to a gene: 12. The CDR3 spells CASSLPTWGTSGDNEQFF. The CDR3 nucleotides are TGTGCCAGCAGCTTACCCACGTGGGGAACTAGCGGGGACAATGAGCAGTTCTTC.

The V and J genes are TRBV7-7 and TRBJ2-5; the match to TRBD1 covers 9 bases. Trimming at V came to 5 bases and at J to 7 bases, leaving 8 bases not matched to a gene. There are 14 residues in the CDR3. Germline CDR1 reads SSHAT; CDR2 reads FNYEAQ (reference sequence). The CDR3 spells CASSPGTGKRTQYF. DNA of the CDR3: TGTGCCAGCAGCCCCGGGACAGGGAAACGGACCCAGTACTTC. Drawing the rest from reference TRBV7-7 and TRBJ2-5, the complete variable domain is GAGVSQSPRYKVTKRGQDVTLRCDPISSHATLYWYQQALGQGPEFLTYFNYEAQPDKSGLPSDRFSAERPEGSISTLTIQRTEQRDSAMYRCASSPGTGKRTQYFGPGTRLLVL.

The chain has TRBV15 and TRBJ1-5, with D possibly matching TRBD1 (5 bases). Germline V lookup: CDR1 LNHNV, CDR2 YYDKDF (reference sequence). V lost 8 bases to trimming and J lost 0 bases, with 17 bases between them. This CDR3 comprises 16 residues. CDR3 amino acids: CATRLGGRYSNQPQHF. For the CDR3, the DNA is TGTGCCACCCGCCTCGGGGGAAGATATAGCAATCAGCCCCAGCATTTT. Full variable domain (remainder filled in from reference TRBV15 and TRBJ1-5): DAMVIQNPRYQVTQFGKPVTLSCSQTLNHNVMYWYQQKSSQAPKLLFHYYDKDFNNEADTPDNFQSRRPNTSFCFLDIRSPGLGDTAMYLCATRLGGRYSNQPQHFGDGTRLSIL.

In this sample, this clone turned up a few times. The V call is TRBV6-6, the J call TRBJ2-2; TRBD1 agrees at 8 bases. Unmatched junction bases numbered 1, after V lost 0 bases and J lost 1 base. Germline CDR1 MNHNY, CDR2 SVGAGI (reference sequence). CDR3 length equals 16 residues. CDR3 in DNA: TGTGCCAGCAGTTACTCTGGACAGGGGAACACCGGGGAGCTGTTTTTT. As protein: CASSYSGQGNTGELFF.